Presented here are 12 T cell receptor beta chains from one specimen sequenced in a study of regulatory T cells in long-lasting Graves disease (dated by TCRdb to the early 2020s). Libraries were constructed by multiplex PCR. TCRdb shows the sequencer as Illumina HiSeq 4000. To build TCR beta libraries, CDR3 regions were amplified by Arm-PCR using iRepertoire HTBI primers. The public reads were quality trimmed at Q25 with fastp and then assembled into clones with MiXCR by TCRdb, keeping productive beta chains. Each entry is one CDR3 protein sequence, shown with its most common DNA and genes. The sample records about 470,000 distinct CDR3 sequences, about a fifth of which are singletons. The ten largest clonotypes hold approximately 8% of the sample. Explained via the paper, the time point label denotes: persistent/refractory GD, antithyroid drugs over 5 years with positive TRAb. For both TCR sequencing and RNA sequencing, RNA was extracted from PBMCs using TRIzol.

The sequences come from peripheral blood mononuclear cells (PBMCs), collected when the disease was refractory, from a patient treated with antithyroid drugs. Source of these receptors: a female donor with Graves disease.

In this sample, this clonotype turned up many times. The chain employs TRBV6-1 and TRBJ2-2, with 11 nucleotides matching TRBD2. Germline V gene data show CDR1 as MNHNS and CDR2 as SASEGT. J was trimmed by 4 bases and V by 2 bases; bases with no gene match: 3. The CDR3 consists of 16 residues. CDR3 in DNA: TGTGCCAGCAGTGAACTAGCGGGAGGCCGCACCGGGGAGCTGTTTTTT. Encoded protein: CASSELAGGRTGELFF.

This clonotype was observed at least ten times. The rearrangement uses TRBV28 and TRBJ1-5; the D is unclear. CDR3 length: 13 residues. V lost 8 bases and J lost 2, with 10 bases in between. Germline CDR1 reads MDHEN; CDR2 reads SYDVKM. Here the CDR3 reads CASGYRGNQPQHF. Here the CDR3 DNA reads TGTGCCAGCGGGTACAGAGGCAATCAGCCCCAGCATTTT.

At least ten counts were recorded for this clonotype. V and J are TRBV5-6 and TRBJ2-7, with D possibly being TRBD1 or TRBD2 (5 bases each). The germline gives CDR1 SGHDT, CDR2 YYEEEE. This CDR3 region has 14 residues. V was clipped by 4 bases and J by 3 bases, with 14 bases between them. CDR3 residues: CASSPGPTNYEQYF. The CDR3 coding sequence is TGTGCCAGCAGCCCGGGACCGACAAACTACGAGCAGTACTTC.

This clonotype was counted ten times or more. The V gene is TRBV5-1, the J gene TRBJ2-7; TRBD1 matches at 8 bases. In germline, CDR1 is SGHRS, CDR2 YFSETQ. This CDR3 has 13 amino acids. V was clipped by 7 bases and J by 4 bases; unmatched bases: 7. CDR3: CASGDRGFYEQYF. The CDR3 DNA reads as TGCGCCAGCGGAGACAGGGGTTTTTACGAGCAGTACTTC.

The rearrangement uses TRBV11-2 and TRBJ2-1, with 12 bases identical to TRBD2. Germline V lookup: CDR1 SGHAT, CDR2 FQNNGV. The V segment lost 4 bases and the J segment 0 bases; nucleotides outside the gene matches: 4. This CDR3 is built from 17 residues. The CDR3 is CASSYTSGRSSYNEQFF. CDR3 nucleotides: TGTGCCAGCAGCTATACTAGCGGGAGGAGCTCCTACAATGAGCAGTTCTTC.

This clonotype was seen more than once but under ten times. J is TRBJ2-7 and V is TRBV4-3, with 7 nucleotides matching TRBD2. Germline CDR1 LGHNA, CDR2 YSLEER. The CDR3 totals 16 residues. With V trimmed by 1 base and J by 5 bases, 11 bases remained unmatched. This CDR3 is CASSQVWWGRAHEQYF. The CDR3 DNA sequence: TGCGCCAGCAGCCAAGTTTGGTGGGGGAGGGCACACGAGCAGTACTTC.

This clonotype came up once. This rearrangement joins TRBV5-1 to TRBJ2-7, with D maybe TRBD1 (5 bases). Trimming removed 4 bases from V and 3 bases from J, with 11 bases in between. The CDR3 runs to 13 residues. The germline CDR1 and CDR2 sequences are SGHRS and YFSETQ. The CDR3 DNA follows: TGCGCCAGCAGCCCAACAGGAGACTACGAGCAGTACTTC. This sequence encodes CASSPTGDYEQYF.

In its sample, this clonotype was seen many times. The rearrangement uses TRBV7-9 and TRBJ1-5; D unclear. CDR3 length: 13 amino acids. Germline V gives CDR1 SEHNR, CDR2 FQNEAQ (reference sequence). Trimming pared 6 bases from V and 3 bases from J, leaving 9 bases between. In DNA form, the CDR3 reads TGTGCCAGCAGTTTGGGTGTCAATCAGCCCCAGCATTTT. As protein: CASSLGVNQPQHF.

J is TRBJ1-3 and V is TRBV7-2; D is ambiguous. Germline values: CDR1 SGHTA, CDR2 FQGNSA. This CDR3 is built from 16 residues. The V and J ends lost 8 bases and 4 bases respectively, with 21 bases between them. This CDR3 reads CASPFRERDRGNTIYF. The CDR3 DNA reads as TGTGCCAGCCCATTTCGGGAGAGGGATAGGGGAAACACCATATATTTT.

At least ten counts were recorded for this clonotype. The rearrangement links TRBV3-1 to TRBJ2-7; 9 nucleotides line up with TRBD1. Germline trimming cut 6 bases from V and 1 base from J; bases unmatched to any gene: 4. CDR1 is LGHDT, CDR2 YNNKEL, per germline (reference sequence). The CDR3 spans 14 residues. The CDR3 sequence is CASSTGQGSYEQYF. The CDR3 region has the DNA TGTGCCAGCAGTACGGGACAGGGATCCTACGAGCAGTACTTC.

This clonotype was picked up a small number of times. The rearrangement uses TRBV18 and TRBJ2-7; 9 nucleotides agree with TRBD2. Germline V CDR1 and CDR2: KGHSH, LQKENI. V shed 4 bases and J 2 bases; nucleotides not matched to a gene: 9. The CDR3 sequence is 16 residues long. The CDR3 sequence: CASSHSRTSVPYEQYF. Here the CDR3 DNA reads TGTGCCAGCTCACACTCACGGACTAGCGTTCCCTACGAGCAGTACTTC.

This clonotype came up a few times. The V and J genes are TRBV29-1 and TRBJ2-1, with 14 bases aligning to TRBD2. The CDR3 totals 15 residues. Germline lookup yields CDR1 SQVTM and CDR2 ANQGSEA. The V segment lost 6 bases and the J segment 6 bases; nucleotides outside the gene matches: 7. The CDR3 region is CSVPGLAGGANEQFF. DNA for the CDR3: TGCAGCGTCCCCGGACTAGCGGGAGGCGCCAATGAGCAGTTCTTC.